This is a list of T cell receptor beta chains from one sample in a study of CD8+ T cells in alopecia areata. The assay was immunoSEQ multiplex PCR, and TCRdb's table has in-frame clones only and misses some. The data contain 150,000 or so clones, around 50% of them singletons. The sequenced sample was CD4+ T cells sorted from blood. Source of these receptors: a human donor with alopecia areata. Each CDR3 is given with its conserved first and last residue. A D gene is named only where the DNA matches it firmly. Expanded clones get a size class; other rows say once, few or many, or leave the size out.

j_call d_call v_call clone_size cdr3_nt cdr3_aa
TRBJ2-7 - TRBV5-1 - TGCGCCAGCAGCGCCGATCCGGGACACCTCTACGAGCAGTACTTC CASSADPGHLYEQYF
TRBJ2-1 TRBD2 TRBV7-9 - TGTGCCAGCAGCTTAGCGAGAACCAGCGGGAGCCATGAGCAGTTCTTC CASSLARTSGSHEQFF
TRBJ2-1 TRBD2 TRBV5-1 - TGCGCCAGCAGCCCGGACCCCTTACTAGCGGGAAGGGCCAATGAGCAGTTCTTC CASSPDPLLAGRANEQFF
TRBJ2-7 TRBD2 TRBV5-1 - TGCGCCAGCAGCTTGGAAAGACTAGCGGGAGGGTACTACGAGCAGTACTTC CASSLERLAGGYYEQYF
TRBJ1-5 - TRBV5-6 few TGTGCCAGCAGCTTGTGGCAGGGGAGAGGGGGCAATCAGCCCCAGCATTTT CASSLWQGRGGNQPQHF
TRBJ2-1 TRBD2 TRBV10-3 - TGTGCCATCAGTGAGCGTCCCAGCGGGAAAGTCCATGAGCAGTTCTTC CAISERPSGKVHEQFF
TRBJ2-1 - TRBV5-1 - TGCGCCAGCAGCTGGGGGGAATCCTACAATGAGCAGTTCTTC CASSWGESYNEQFF
TRBJ2-4 - TRBV29-1 - TGCAGCGTTGAAGCTCCTGCCAAAAACATTCAGTACTTC CSVEAPAKNIQYF
TRBJ1-2 - TRBV7-9 - TGTGCCAGCAGCTTAGGTGCCGGGGCCAACTATGGCTACACCTTC CASSLGAGANYGYTF
TRBJ2-4 - TRBV25-1 - TGTGCCAGCAGTGATCCGACTGGGGCGGACATTCAGTACTTC CASSDPTGADIQYF
TRBJ1-2 - TRBV6-1 - TGTGCCAGCAGTGAACACGAGCTCTTTAACTATGGCTACACCTTC CASSEHELFNYGYTF
TRBJ1-5 - TRBV25-1 - TGTGCCAGCTCGGGGGGGACCTCCATGTATAGCAATCAGCCCCAGCATTTT CASSGGTSMYSNQPQHF
TRBJ2-1 TRBD2 TRBV9 - TGTGCCAGCAGCGCCCGCCCCGGGACTAGCGGGAGCCAGCAGTTCTTC CASSARPGTSGSQQFF
TRBJ2-7 - TRBV19 - TGTGCCGGGGACTGGAGCTCCTACGAGCAGTACTTC CAGDWSSYEQYF
TRBJ1-2 - TRBV7-2 - TGTGCCAGCAAAATCGCAGCAACTATTTCTAACTATGGCTACACCTTC CASKIAATISNYGYTF
TRBJ2-5 - TRBV5-1 - TGCGCCAGCAGCACATCCGGGACCAACCAAGAGACCCAGTACTTC CASSTSGTNQETQYF
TRBJ1-1 - TRBV2 once TGTGCCAGCAGTGAAGTAAAGGTACTGAACACTGAAGCTTTCTTT CASSEVKVLNTEAFF
TRBJ2-7 TRBD1 TRBV7-9 - TGTGCCAGCAGCGGACAGGGCCACTCCTACGAGCAGTACTTC CASSGQGHSYEQYF